This passage covers 6 T cell receptor beta chains from one sample sequenced in a study of radiotherapy plus CTLA-4 blockade in lung cancer. Assay: immunoSEQ multiplex PCR; the TCRdb copy retains only in-frame clones and omits some. This repertoire shows roughly 92,000 clones, roughly 86% found once; its top ten account for more than 2%. The sequencing used peripheral blood, collected from a patient treated with radiotherapy plus ipilimumab. Source of these receptors: a human donor with non-small cell lung cancer who had a partial response to radiotherapy plus ipilimumab.

This chain connects TRBV10-2 to TRBJ1-1, with unresolved D. CDR1 is WSHSY, CDR2 SAAADI, per germline. Deletions cut 1 base from V and 7 bases from J, with 10 bases between. The CDR3 length is 13 residues. The chain's CDR3 is CASSEWDGGEAFF. In DNA form, the CDR3 reads TGCGCCAGCAGTGAGTGGGATGGAGGTGAAGCTTTCTTT.

The chain uses TRBV5-1 and TRBJ2-3; 8 bases fit TRBD2. The length of the CDR3 is 15 residues. The J segment lost 0 bases and the V segment lost 4 bases, leaving 4 bases of the junction unmatched. Germline CDR1 reads SGHRS; CDR2 reads YFSETQ. CDR3 DNA sequence: TGCGCCAGCAGCATCGCTAGCGGGAGCACAGATACGCAGTATTTT. This translates into CASSIASGSTDTQYF.

This clone was detected only once. This chain joins TRBV6-5 and TRBJ2-2; D is undetermined. This CDR3 has 13 amino acids. The V gene's germline CDR1 is MNHEY and CDR2 SVGAGI. Trimming removed 10 bases from V and 4 bases from J, with 13 bases in between. The CDR3 sequence: CATWAQTTGELFF. The CDR3 DNA sequence: TGTGCCACCTGGGCCCAGACCACCGGGGAGCTGTTTTTT.

The rearrangement joins TRBV19 to TRBJ2-6; 9 bases fit TRBD1. V gave up 4 bases and J gave up 0 bases; unmatched junction bases: 10. From germline, CDR1 is LNHDA and CDR2 SQIVND (reference sequence). The CDR3 consists of 19 residues. The CDR3: CASSSSGTGSFSGANVLTF. Written as DNA, the CDR3 is TGTGCCAGTAGTAGTTCCGGGACAGGGTCTTTCTCTGGGGCCAACGTCCTGACTTTC.

The genes are TRBV7-2 and TRBJ2-7; 10 positions agree with TRBD1. CDR3 size: 15 residues. J lost 7 bases, V lost 1 base, and 7 bases had no gene match. Germline V gene lookup returns CDR1 SGHTA and CDR2 FQGNSA. The CDR3 DNA reads TGTGCCAGCAGCTTAGGACAGGGGGCTTTGCGGGAGCAGTACTTC. Amino acids: CASSLGQGALREQYF.

This chain connects TRBV5-6 to TRBJ2-2, with D maybe TRBD1 (6 bases). V lost 3 bases to trimming and J lost 0 bases, with 9 bases between them. The CDR3 extends over 15 amino acids. Germline-derived CDR1 and CDR2 are SGHDT and YYEEEE. CDR3 loop: CASSSRTANTGELFF. CDR3 coding DNA: TGTGCCAGCAGCTCTCGGACAGCGAACACCGGGGAGCTGTTTTTT.